The 15 T cell receptor beta chains reported below all come from one sample, sequenced in a study of cytomegalovirus exposure and HLA in healthy donors. The PCR employed 60 Vbeta primers together with 13 Jbeta primers. TCRdb's copy holds only in-frame clones and misses some; the assay was immunoSEQ multiplex PCR. The sample carries under 250,000 clones, 75% to 90% recorded once. Sequenced input: PBMCs. The receptors here all came from a boy between 2 and 15 years old in good health and CMV-seronegative.

The chain uses TRBV14 and TRBJ1-2, with TRBD1 matching over 8 bases. The V gene end was trimmed by 4 bases and the J gene end by 8 bases; junction bases not matched to a gene: 6. Germline V CDR1 and CDR2: SGHDN, FVKESK. The CDR3 runs to 13 residues. CDR3 sequence (DNA): TGTGCCAGCAGCCCTTGGACAGGGAAGGGCTACACCTTC. Translation: CASSPWTGKGYTF.

The J gene is TRBJ1-2, the V gene TRBV7-2; no definite D call. Per germline, CDR1 SGHTA and CDR2 FQGNSA. CDR3 length: 12 amino acids. V gave up 1 base and J gave up 8 bases, with 8 bases separating them. CDR3 bases: TGTGCCAGCAGCTTAGGAGCGAGGGGCTACACCTTC. This codes for CASSLGARGYTF.

The chain has TRBV30 and TRBJ1-5, with D possibly matching TRBD1 (5 bases). V was shortened by 1 base and J by 7 bases, with 11 bases between the two germline ends. This CDR3 comprises 13 residues. Germline lookup yields CDR1 GTSNPN and CDR2 SVGIG (reference sequence). The CDR3 DNA follows: TGTGCCTGGAGTGGGCTGTCAGGGCAGCCCCAGCATTTT. Its protein product is CAWSGLSGQPQHF.

The rearrangement links TRBV19 to TRBJ1-6, with no clear D. Germline V CDR1 and CDR2: LNHDA, SQIVND (reference sequence). The CDR3 length is 13 residues. V dropped 6 bases and J dropped 7 bases, with 10 bases sitting between them. The CDR3 loop is CASRNQLNSPLHF. CDR3 DNA: TGTGCCAGTAGAAATCAACTAAATTCACCCCTCCACTTT.

This chain connects TRBV5-1 to TRBJ2-5; possible D gene TRBD2, 5 bases. Germline assignment: CDR1 SGHRS and CDR2 YFSETQ. V was cut by 3 bases and J by 4 bases, with 10 bases left in between. CDR3 length: 13 amino acids. Here the CDR3 reads CASSSGVGETQYF. The CDR3 region has the DNA TGCGCCAGCAGCTCCGGGGTAGGAGAGACCCAGTACTTC. Variable domain in full (rest from reference TRBV5-1 and TRBJ2-5): KAGVTQTPRYLIKTRGQQVTLSCSPISGHRSVSWYQQTPGQGLQFLFEYFSETQRNKGNFPGRFSGRQFSNSRSEMNVSTLELGDSALYLCASSSGVGETQYFGPGTRLLVL.

The rearrangement links TRBV21-1 to TRBJ2-1; the D call in the table, TRBD2, was not verified against the DNA. TRBV21-1 is a known pseudogene. This CDR3 comprises 16 residues. CDR3 amino acids: CASSKVGADTYNEQFF. The DNA of the CDR3 is TGTGCCAGCAGCAAAGTGGGAGCGGATACCTACAATGAGCAGTTCTTC.

This clone was picked up one time. This sequence joins TRBV13 and TRBJ2-5, with TRBD1 identical over 9 bases. The end of the DNA is better explained by TRBJ2-7, so the J call may be wrong. The germline V gene encodes CDR1 PRHDT and CDR2 FYEKMQ (reference sequence). The CDR3 has 15 residues. The CDR3 region has the DNA TGTGCCAGCAGCTTATTAGGACAGGGGTTCTACGAGCAGTACTTC. Translating it yields CASSLLGQGFYEQYF.

The CDR3 loop is CASSFGQVNTGELFF. The CDR3 region has the DNA TGTGCCAGCAGCTTCGGACAGGTCAACACCGGGGAGCTGTTTTTT. The chain employs TRBV7-9 and TRBJ2-2; TRBD1 agrees at 7 bases. The germline CDR1 and CDR2 sequences are SEHNR and FQNEAQ (reference sequence). V lost 3 bases and J lost 2; bases outside the gene matches: 3. The CDR3 consists of 15 residues.

The rearrangement links TRBV2 to TRBJ2-7; 9 positions agree with TRBD2. V lost 3 bases and J lost 1; bases outside the gene matches: 7. CDR1 and CDR2 from the germline V gene are SNHLY and FYNNEI. The CDR3 runs 16 residues. CDR3 loop: CASSESRGGRSYEQYF. In DNA form, the CDR3 reads TGTGCCAGCAGTGAGTCGCGGGGGGGCCGATCCTACGAGCAGTACTTC.

The rearrangement joins TRBV11-2 to TRBJ2-7; TRBD2 aligns across 8 bases. The trim removed 5 bases at V and 6 bases at J, leaving 9 bases unmatched. CDR3 length: 14 amino acids. The germline CDR1 and CDR2 sequences are SGHAT and FQNNGV. CDR3: CASSQGLEGREQYF. The CDR3 DNA reads TGTGCCAGCAGCCAGGGACTAGAAGGTCGCGAGCAGTACTTC.

V gene TRBV7-6 combines with J gene TRBJ2-7, with D maybe TRBD1 (6 bases). Germline V gene lookup returns CDR1 SGHVS and CDR2 FNYEAQ. This CDR3 contains 14 residues. Trimming cost V 2 bases and J 5 bases, with 13 bases left between them. This chain's CDR3 is CASSLLQGQNEQYF. The CDR3 nucleotides are TGTGCCAGCAGCTTACTCCAGGGGCAAAACGAGCAGTACTTC.

This sequence joins TRBV29-1 and TRBJ2-5, with TRBD2 matching 7 bases. The V segment lost 1 base and the J segment 5 bases; nucleotides outside the gene matches: 7. The CDR3 extends over 14 amino acids. Germline CDR1 reads SQVTM; CDR2 reads ANQGSEA. CDR3 nucleotides: TGCAGCGTTGAAGCACACCAGGGAGGGGAGACCCAGTACTTC. The encoded protein is CSVEAHQGGETQYF.

This clone was detected only once. The junction differs from germline at one of its ends, possibly a read error. The chain couples TRBV7-9 to TRBJ2-7; tentative D call: TRBD2 (6 bases). The CDR3 is 14 amino acids. Germline V gene data show CDR1 as SEHNR and CDR2 as FQNEAQ (reference sequence). In nucleotides, the CDR3 is TGTTCCAGCAGTTCGGACGCGGGATCCTACGAGCAGTACTTC. Amino acid sequence: CSSSSDAGSYEQYF.

This chain joins TRBV9 and TRBJ2-4; tentatively, D is TRBD2 (5 bases). The CDR3 is 14 residues long. V shed 2 bases and J shed 8 bases, with 14 bases lying between them. Germline V gene sequence: CDR1 SGDLS, CDR2 YYNGEE. CDR3 loop: CASSVTAGGHIQYF. The DNA for the CDR3 is TGTGCCAGCAGCGTTACGGCGGGTGGGCACATTCAGTACTTC.

V and J are TRBV6-5 and TRBJ2-2, with 12 bases aligning to TRBD1. V shed 4 bases, J shed 9 bases, and the junction held 6 bases outside the gene matches. The CDR3 consists of 15 residues. The V gene's germline CDR1 is MNHEY and CDR2 SVGAGI. The CDR3 is CASSSSGQGARELFF. In DNA, the CDR3 is TGTGCCAGCAGTTCCTCGGGACAGGGGGCGCGGGAGCTGTTTTTT.